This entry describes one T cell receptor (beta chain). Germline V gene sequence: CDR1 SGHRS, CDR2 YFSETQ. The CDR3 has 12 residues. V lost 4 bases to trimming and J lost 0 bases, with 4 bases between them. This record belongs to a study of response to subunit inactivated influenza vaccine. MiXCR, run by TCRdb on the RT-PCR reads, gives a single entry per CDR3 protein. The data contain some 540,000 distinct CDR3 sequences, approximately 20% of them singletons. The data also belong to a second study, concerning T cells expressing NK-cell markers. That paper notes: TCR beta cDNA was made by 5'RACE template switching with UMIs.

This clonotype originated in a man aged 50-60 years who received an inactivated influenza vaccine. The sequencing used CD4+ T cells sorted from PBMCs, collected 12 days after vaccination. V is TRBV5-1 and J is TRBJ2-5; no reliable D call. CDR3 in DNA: TGCGCCAGCAGCGCATACCAAGAGACCCAGTACTTC. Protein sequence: CASSAYQETQYF. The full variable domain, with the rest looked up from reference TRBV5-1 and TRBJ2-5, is KAGVTQTPRYLIKTRGQQVTLSCSPISGHRSVSWYQQTPGQGLQFLFEYFSETQRNKGNFPGRFSGRQFSNSRSEMNVSTLELGDSALYLCASSAYQETQYFGPGTRLLVL.